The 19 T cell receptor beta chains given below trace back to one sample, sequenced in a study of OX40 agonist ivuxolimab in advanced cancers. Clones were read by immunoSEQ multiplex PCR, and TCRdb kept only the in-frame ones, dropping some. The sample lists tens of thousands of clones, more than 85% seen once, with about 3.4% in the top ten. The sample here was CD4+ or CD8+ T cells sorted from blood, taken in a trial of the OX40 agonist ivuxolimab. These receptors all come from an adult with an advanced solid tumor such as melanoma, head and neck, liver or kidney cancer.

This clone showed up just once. The CDR3 here is CASSRYWPQGINVLTF. DNA of the CDR3: TGTGCCAGCTCACGGTATTGGCCCCAGGGGATCAACGTCCTGACTTTC. The rearrangement uses TRBV18 and TRBJ2-6; D possibly corresponds to TRBD1 (6 bases). The CDR3 covers 16 residues. Trimming took 4 bases from V and 9 from J, leaving 19 bases between them. Germline V gene sequence: CDR1 KGHSH, CDR2 LQKENI. Variable domain in full (rest from reference TRBV18 and TRBJ2-6): NAGVMQNPRHLVRRRGQEARLRCSPMKGHSHVYWYRQLPEEGLKFMVYLQKENIIDESGMPKERFSAEFPKEGPSILRIQQVVRGDSAAYFCASSRYWPQGINVLTFGAGSRLTVL.

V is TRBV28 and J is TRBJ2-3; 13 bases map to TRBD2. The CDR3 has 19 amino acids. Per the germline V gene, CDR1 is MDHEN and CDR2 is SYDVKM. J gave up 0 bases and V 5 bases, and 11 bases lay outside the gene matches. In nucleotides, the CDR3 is TGTGCCAGCAGTCTCCCTGCACTAGCGGGGGGGCCCAGCACAGATACGCAGTATTTT. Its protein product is CASSLPALAGGPSTDTQYF.

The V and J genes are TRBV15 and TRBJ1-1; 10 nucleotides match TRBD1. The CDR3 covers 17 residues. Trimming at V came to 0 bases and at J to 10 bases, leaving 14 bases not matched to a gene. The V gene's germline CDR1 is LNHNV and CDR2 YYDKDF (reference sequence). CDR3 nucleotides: TGTGCCACCAGCAGAGATATAGCGGGACAGGGGAACCGGGGAGCTTTCTTT. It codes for CATSRDIAGQGNRGAFF. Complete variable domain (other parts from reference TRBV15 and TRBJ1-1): DAMVIQNPRYQVTQFGKPVTLSCSQTLNHNVMYWYQQKSSQAPKLLFHYYDKDFNNEADTPDNFQSRRPNTSFCFLDIRSPGLGDTAMYLCATSRDIAGQGNRGAFFGQGTRLTVV.

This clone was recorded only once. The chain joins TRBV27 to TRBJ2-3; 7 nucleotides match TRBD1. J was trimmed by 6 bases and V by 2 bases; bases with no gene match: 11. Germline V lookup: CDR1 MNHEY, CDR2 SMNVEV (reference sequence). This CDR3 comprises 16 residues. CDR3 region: CASSLQWPATGDTQYF. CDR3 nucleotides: TGTGCCAGCAGTTTACAGTGGCCGGCGACAGGGGATACGCAGTATTTT.

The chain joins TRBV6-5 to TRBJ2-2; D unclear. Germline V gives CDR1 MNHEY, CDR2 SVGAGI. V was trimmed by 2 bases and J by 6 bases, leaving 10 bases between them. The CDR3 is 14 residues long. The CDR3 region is CASSYASMAGELFF. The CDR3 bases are TGTGCCAGCAGTTACGCGTCAATGGCCGGGGAGCTGTTTTTT.

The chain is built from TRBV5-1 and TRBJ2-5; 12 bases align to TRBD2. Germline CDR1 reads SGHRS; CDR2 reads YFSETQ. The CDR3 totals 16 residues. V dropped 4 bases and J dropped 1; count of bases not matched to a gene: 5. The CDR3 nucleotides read TGCGCCAGCAGCCCCAGACTAGCGGGGGTCCAAGAGACCCAGTACTTC. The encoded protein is CASSPRLAGVQETQYF.

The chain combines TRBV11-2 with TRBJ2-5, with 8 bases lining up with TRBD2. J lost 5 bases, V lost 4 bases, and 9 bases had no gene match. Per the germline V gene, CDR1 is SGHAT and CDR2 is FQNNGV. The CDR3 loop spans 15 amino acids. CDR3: CASSSIAGRGETQYF. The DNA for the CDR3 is TGTGCCAGCAGCTCAATAGCGGGGAGGGGGGAGACCCAGTACTTC.

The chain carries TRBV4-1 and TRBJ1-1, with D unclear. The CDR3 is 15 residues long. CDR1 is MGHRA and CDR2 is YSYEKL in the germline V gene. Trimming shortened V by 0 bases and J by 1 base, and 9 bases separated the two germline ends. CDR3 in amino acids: CASSQDSGGNTEAFF. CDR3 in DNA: TGCGCCAGCAGCCAAGATTCGGGCGGGAACACTGAAGCTTTCTTT.

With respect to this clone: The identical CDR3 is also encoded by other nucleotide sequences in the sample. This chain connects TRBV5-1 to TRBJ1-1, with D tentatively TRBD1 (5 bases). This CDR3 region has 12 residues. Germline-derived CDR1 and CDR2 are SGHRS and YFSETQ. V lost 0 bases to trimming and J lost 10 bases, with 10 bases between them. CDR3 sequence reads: CASSLAGTGAFF. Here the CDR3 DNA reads TGCGCCAGCAGCTTGGCGGGGACCGGAGCTTTCTTT.

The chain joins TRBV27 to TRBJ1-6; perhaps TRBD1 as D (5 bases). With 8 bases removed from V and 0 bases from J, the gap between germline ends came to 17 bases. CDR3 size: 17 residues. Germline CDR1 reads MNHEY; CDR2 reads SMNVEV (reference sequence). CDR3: CASSSRGRSSYNSPLHF. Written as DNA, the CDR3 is TGTGCCAGCTCATCGCGGGGACGGAGCTCCTATAATTCACCCCTCCACTTT.

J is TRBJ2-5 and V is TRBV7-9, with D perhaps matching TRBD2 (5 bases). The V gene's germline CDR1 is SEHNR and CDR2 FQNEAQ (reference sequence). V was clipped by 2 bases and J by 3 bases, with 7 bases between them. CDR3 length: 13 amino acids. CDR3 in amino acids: CASSLRREETQYF. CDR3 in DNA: TGTGCCAGCAGCTTAAGGCGGGAAGAGACCCAGTACTTC.

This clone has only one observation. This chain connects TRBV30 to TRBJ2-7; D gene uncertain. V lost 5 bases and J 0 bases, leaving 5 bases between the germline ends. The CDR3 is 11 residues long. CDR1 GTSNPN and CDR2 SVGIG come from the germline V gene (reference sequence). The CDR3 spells CAWDDSYEQYF. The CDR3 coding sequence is TGTGCCTGGGACGACTCCTACGAGCAGTACTTC.

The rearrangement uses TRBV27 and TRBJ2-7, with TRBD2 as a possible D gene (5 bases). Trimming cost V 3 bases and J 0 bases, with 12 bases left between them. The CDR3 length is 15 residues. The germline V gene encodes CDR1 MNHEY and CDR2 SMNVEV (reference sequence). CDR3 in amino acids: CASSFTGSPSYEQYF. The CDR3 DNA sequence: TGTGCCAGCAGTTTTACGGGATCCCCCTCCTACGAGCAGTACTTC.

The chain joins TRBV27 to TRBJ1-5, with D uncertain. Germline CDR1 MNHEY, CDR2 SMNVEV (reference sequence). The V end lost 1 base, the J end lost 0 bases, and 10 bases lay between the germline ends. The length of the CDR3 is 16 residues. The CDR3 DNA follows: TGTGCCAGCAGTTTATTGCCCCCCTTTAGCAATCAGCCCCAGCATTTT. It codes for CASSLLPPFSNQPQHF.

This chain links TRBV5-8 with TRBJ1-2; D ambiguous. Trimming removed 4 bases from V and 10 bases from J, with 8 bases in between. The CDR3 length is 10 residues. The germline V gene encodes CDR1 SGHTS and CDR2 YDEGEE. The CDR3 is CASSPGLYTF. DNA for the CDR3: TGTGCCAGCAGCCCAGGCCTCTACACCTTC.

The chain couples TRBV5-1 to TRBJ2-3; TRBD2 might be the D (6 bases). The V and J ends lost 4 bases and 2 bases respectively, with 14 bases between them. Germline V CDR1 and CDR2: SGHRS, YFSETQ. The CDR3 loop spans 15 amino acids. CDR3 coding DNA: TGCGCCAGCAGCCCTCATTGGGGGGTCACAGATACGCAGTATTTT. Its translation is CASSPHWGVTDTQYF.

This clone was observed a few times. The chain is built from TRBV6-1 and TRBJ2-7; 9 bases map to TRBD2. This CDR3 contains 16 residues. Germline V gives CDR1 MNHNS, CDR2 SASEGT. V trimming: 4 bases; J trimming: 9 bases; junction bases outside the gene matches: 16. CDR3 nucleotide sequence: TGTGCCAGCAGTGGACCCTCTAGCGGGACTATTACGAGGCAGTACTTC. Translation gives CASSGPSSGTITRQYF.

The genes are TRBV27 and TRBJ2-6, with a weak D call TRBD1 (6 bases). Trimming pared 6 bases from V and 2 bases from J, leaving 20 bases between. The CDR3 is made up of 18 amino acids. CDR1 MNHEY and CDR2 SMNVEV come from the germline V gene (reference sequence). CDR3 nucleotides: TGTGCCAGCAGACCCCGTAGACAGGTACTAACTGGGGCCAACGTCCTGACTTTC. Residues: CASRPRRQVLTGANVLTF.

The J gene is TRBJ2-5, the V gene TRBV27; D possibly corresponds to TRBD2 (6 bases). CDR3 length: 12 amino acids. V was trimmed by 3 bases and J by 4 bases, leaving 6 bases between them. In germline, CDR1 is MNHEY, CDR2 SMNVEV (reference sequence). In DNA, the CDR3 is TGTGCCAGCAGTTTGGAGGGAGAGACCCAGTACTTC. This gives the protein CASSLEGETQYF.